The source of this T cell receptor (beta chain) is a study of response to subunit inactivated influenza vaccine. The study's findings and limits: After each seasonal influenza vaccination, few new T cells are recruited, the authors suggested.

Each CDR3 protein gets one entry after TCRdb re-called the RT-PCR reads with MiXCR. This repertoire shows more than 200,000 distinct CDR3 sequences, 10% to 15% found once; its top ten account for more than 7%. Trimming shortened V by 0 bases and J by 2 bases, and 2 bases separated the two germline ends. This CDR3 is 12 amino acids long. Germline V gene sequence: CDR1 MNHEY, CDR2 SVGEGT. This clonotype showed up just a few times. Its antigen is unknown. The chain combines TRBV6-2 or TRBV6-3 with TRBJ2-7; D gene ambiguous. The sequence came from a middle-aged man who received an inactivated influenza vaccine. Sequenced here: non-naive T cells sorted from PBMCs, sampled roughly 15 days before vaccination. CDR3 amino acids: CASSYSPYEQYF. CDR3 nucleotide sequence: TGTGCCAGCAGTTACTCACCCTACGAGCAGTACTTC.